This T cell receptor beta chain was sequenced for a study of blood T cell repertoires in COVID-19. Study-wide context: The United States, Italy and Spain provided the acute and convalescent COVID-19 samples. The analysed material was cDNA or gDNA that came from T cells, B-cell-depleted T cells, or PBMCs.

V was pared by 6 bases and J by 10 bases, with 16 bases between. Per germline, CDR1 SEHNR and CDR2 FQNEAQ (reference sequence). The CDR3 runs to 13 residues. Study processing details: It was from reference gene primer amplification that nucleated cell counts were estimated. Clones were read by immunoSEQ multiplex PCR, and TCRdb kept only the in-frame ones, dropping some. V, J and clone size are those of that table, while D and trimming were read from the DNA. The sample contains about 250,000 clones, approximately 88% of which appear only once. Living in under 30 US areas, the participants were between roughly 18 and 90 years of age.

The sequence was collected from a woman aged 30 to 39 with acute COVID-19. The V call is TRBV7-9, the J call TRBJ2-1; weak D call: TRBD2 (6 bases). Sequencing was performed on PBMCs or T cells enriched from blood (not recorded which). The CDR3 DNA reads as TGTGCCAGCAGGCCAACTGTCGGGGGAGAGCAGTTCTTC. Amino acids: CASRPTVGGEQFF.